This T cell receptor beta chain was captured by sequencing in a study of blood T cell repertoires in COVID-19. For the study at large: Donors in the United States, Italy and Spain gave samples during acute or convalescent COVID-19.

In the original analysis: Estimates of nucleated cell counts were drawn from the amplification of reference gene primers. Some clones are missing from TCRdb's copy, which holds only in-frame ones; the method was immunoSEQ multiplex PCR. The D gene and trimming were derived from the DNA, and the V and J assignments and clone size from that table. The table has 400,000 or so clones, approximately 90% seen once; the top ten hold roughly 0.78%. Trimming removed 1 base at V and 6 bases at J, with 9 bases between. The germline V gene encodes CDR1 MNHEY and CDR2 SVGEGT. The CDR3 spans 14 residues. This clone was detected a few times.

This rearrangement joins TRBV6-2 or TRBV6-3 to TRBJ2-2, with a tentative D call TRBD2 (6 bases). Sequenced: peripheral blood. The TCR sequence derives from a man between 18 and 29 years old with COVID-19, enrolled during active disease. CDR3 loop: CASSYFRESGELFF. The CDR3 DNA follows: TGTGCCAGCAGTTACTTTCGGGAGTCCGGGGAGCTGTTTTTT.